One sample yielded the 6 T cell receptor beta chains listed below, sequenced in a study of T-cell reconstitution after alpha-beta-depleted transplantation in children. Preparation of the TCRbeta library involved a method that used unique molecular identifiers. TCRdb redid the calling of the PCR reads with MiXCR, one entry per CDR3 protein. The data show a few hundred thousand distinct CDR3 sequences, with approximately 9.8% seen just once and 5% to 6% held by the top ten. Sequences were derived from PBMCs from the stem cell graft donor, sampled from the stem cell graft. The source is a human donor who donated a stem cell graft to a child with SCID.

This clonotype was found many times. The rearrangement links TRBV11-2 to TRBJ2-3; possible D gene TRBD1, 6 bases. The germline V gene has CDR1 SGHAT and CDR2 FQNNGV. V gave up 5 bases and J gave up 6 bases, with 18 bases separating them. The CDR3 length is 15 residues. CDR3 sequence: CASSADSHGYDTQYF. As DNA, the CDR3 is TGTGCCAGCAGCGCGGACAGCCATGGTTACGATACGCAGTATTTT.

This clonotype was counted ten times or more. The CDR3 nucleotides read TGTGCCAGCAGCTTAGATTCCAGGCTGGAATCCCCCCTCCACTTT. This encodes CASSLDSRLESPLHF. The genes are TRBV7-6 and TRBJ1-6; no clear D gene. Trimming left V 1 base short and J 13 bases short, with 17 bases between. The CDR3 contains 15 residues. Germline CDR1 and CDR2: SGHVS and FNYEAQ.

This clonotype was counted at least ten times. This chain connects TRBV11-1 to TRBJ2-3, with TRBD2 identical over 10 bases. Germline-derived CDR1 and CDR2 are SGHAT and FQDESV (reference sequence). V shed 1 base, J shed 6 bases, and the junction held 16 bases outside the gene matches. This CDR3 spans 19 amino acids. CDR3 loop: CASSLVSGSASGGWDTQYF. CDR3 sequence (DNA): TGTGCCAGCAGCTTAGTCTCGGGTTCGGCTAGCGGGGGCTGGGATACGCAGTATTTT.

This clonotype was found many times. The chain recombines TRBV10-3 with TRBJ2-3; TRBD2 matches at 7 bases. Germline V CDR1 and CDR2: ENHRY, SYGVKD. J lost 5 bases, V lost 7 bases, and 6 bases had no gene match. The CDR3 spans 13 residues. As DNA, the CDR3 is TGTGCCATCACACGGGGGGAAGGAGATACGCAGTATTTT. Translated: CAITRGEGDTQYF.

This clonotype was seen at least ten times. This chain connects TRBV19 to TRBJ2-1; a weak D match, TRBD2 (5 bases). The CDR3 totals 13 residues. Germline V gives CDR1 LNHDA, CDR2 SQIVND (reference sequence). V was shortened by 3 bases and J by 3 bases, with 6 bases between the two germline ends. CDR3 nucleotide sequence: TGTGCCAGTAGTATCGGGAACTACAATGAGCAGTTCTTC. The encoded protein is CASSIGNYNEQFF.

This clonotype was found many times. The V call is TRBV21-1, the J call TRBJ2-3; TRBD1 reflects the table's D call only, with no check against the DNA. TRBV21-1 corresponds to a pseudogene. The CDR3 loop spans 20 amino acids. CDR3 residues: CASSKDKTGQVIDDTDTQYF. CDR3 nucleotides: TGTGCCAGCAGCAAAGACAAAACAGGGCAGGTTATCGACGACACAGATACGCAGTATTTT.